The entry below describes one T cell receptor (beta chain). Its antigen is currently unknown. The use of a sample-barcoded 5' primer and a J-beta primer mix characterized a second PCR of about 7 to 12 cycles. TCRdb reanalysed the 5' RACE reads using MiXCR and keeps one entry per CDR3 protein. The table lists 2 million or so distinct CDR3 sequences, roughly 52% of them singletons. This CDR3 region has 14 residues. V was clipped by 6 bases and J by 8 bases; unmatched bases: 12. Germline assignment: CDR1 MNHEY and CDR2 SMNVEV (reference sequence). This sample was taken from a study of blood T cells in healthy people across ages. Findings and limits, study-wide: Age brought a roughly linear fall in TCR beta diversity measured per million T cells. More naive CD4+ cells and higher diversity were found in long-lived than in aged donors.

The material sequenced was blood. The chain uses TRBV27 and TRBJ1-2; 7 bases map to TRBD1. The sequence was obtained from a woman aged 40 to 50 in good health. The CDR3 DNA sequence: TGTGCCAGCAGGGCCCGGACAGGCGGGCAGGGCTACACCTTC. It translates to CASRARTGGQGYTF.